Below are 11 T cell receptor beta chains sequenced from a single sample in a study of CD8 T cells in ankylosing spondylitis. The antigens these receptors bind are not known. TCRdb ran MiXCR on the 5' RACE reads and lists one entry per CDR3 protein. The sample lists around 440,000 distinct CDR3 sequences; approximately 17% were seen once. General study points: One TCR beta motif, made up of fewer than 10 highly homologous variants, appeared characteristic of ankylosing spondylitis blood.

The specimen was blood, either unsorted or a sorted T cell fraction (not recorded which). The source of these receptors is a male donor with ankylosing spondylitis.

CDR3 sequence reads: CASSDGQWGETQYF. CDR3 nucleotide sequence: TGTGCCAGCAGCGACGGACAGTGGGGAGAGACCCAGTACTTC. V gene TRBV9 combines with J gene TRBJ2-5, with D tentatively TRBD1 (6 bases). CDR1 SGDLS and CDR2 YYNGEE come from the germline V gene. V was cut by 3 bases and J by 4 bases, with 13 bases left in between. The CDR3 loop spans 14 amino acids.

The chain links TRBV12-3 or TRBV12-4 to TRBJ2-1; the match to TRBD1 covers 10 bases. Trimming took 11 bases from V and 0 from J; bases not matched to a gene: 19. The CDR3 loop spans 19 amino acids. The CDR3: CACGDRDRGYPRSYNEQFF. The CDR3 DNA reads as TGTGCCTGCGGGGACCGGGACAGGGGTTACCCTCGCTCCTACAATGAGCAGTTCTTC.

The CDR3 coding sequence is TGTGCCAGCTCAACTTTGACAGGCCCGAACACTGAAGCTTTCTTT. Translation: CASSTLTGPNTEAFF. This rearrangement joins TRBV18 to TRBJ1-1, with a possible D match to TRBD1 (6 bases). The germline CDR1 and CDR2 sequences are KGHSH and LQKENI. The CDR3 extends over 15 amino acids. V was clipped by 5 bases and J by 1 base, with 14 bases between them.

The chain links TRBV25-1 to TRBJ1-4, with D maybe TRBD1 (6 bases). Germline CDR1 MGHDK, CDR2 SYGVNS. V lost 6 bases and J 6 bases, leaving 17 bases between the germline ends. There are 15 residues in the CDR3. CDR3 DNA: TGTGCCAGCAGGAGGGGGGGGTCTAGGTATGAAAAACTGTTTTTT. Protein sequence: CASRRGGSRYEKLFF. The full variable domain, with the rest looked up from reference TRBV25-1 and TRBJ1-4, is EADIYQTPRYLVIGTGKKITLECSQTMGHDKMYWYQQDPGMELHLIHYSYGVNSTEKGDLSSESTVSRIRTEHFPLTLESARPSHTSQYLCASRRGGSRYEKLFFGSGTQLSVL.

The rearrangement uses TRBV6-1 and TRBJ1-1; no definite D call. Trimming left V 7 bases short and J 1 base short, with 19 bases between. From germline, CDR1 is MNHNS and CDR2 SASEGT. The length of the CDR3 is 16 residues. This chain's CDR3 is CASIRERGIRNTEAFF. The CDR3 DNA follows: TGTGCCAGCATAAGGGAGCGGGGAATTAGGAACACTGAAGCTTTCTTT.

This clonotype was counted at least ten times. V gene TRBV6-5 combines with J gene TRBJ2-4; 8 bases align to TRBD1. Germline CDR1 and CDR2: MNHEY and SVGAGI. The V segment lost 4 bases and the J segment 3 bases; nucleotides outside the gene matches: 5. The CDR3 is made up of 15 amino acids. DNA of the CDR3: TGTGCCAGCAGTTCCCAGACAGGGGACAAAAACATTCAGTACTTC. Its protein product is CASSSQTGDKNIQYF.

The CDR3 loop is CASSRYLGSTDTQYF. CDR3 nucleotides: TGTGCCAGCAGTCGCTATCTGGGGAGCACAGATACGCAGTATTTT. The chain employs TRBV6-2 or TRBV6-3 and TRBJ2-3; no clear D gene. The CDR3 has 15 residues. The germline gives CDR1 MNHEY, CDR2 SVGEGT. V gave up 5 bases and J gave up 0 bases, with 12 bases separating them.

The chain is built from TRBV6-5 and TRBJ1-1, with 9 bases aligning to TRBD1. This CDR3 region has 12 residues. Germline CDR1 and CDR2: MNHEY and SVGAGI. V shed 5 bases, J shed 9 bases, and the junction held 4 bases outside the gene matches. The CDR3 DNA reads TGTGCCAGCAGTAAGGACAGGGGTAAAGCTTTCTTT. Translation gives CASSKDRGKAFF.

This clonotype was seen many times. This chain connects TRBV5-1 to TRBJ2-2; 10 positions agree with TRBD2. Germline-derived CDR1 and CDR2 are SGHRS and YFSETQ. Trimming at V came to 6 bases and at J to 3 bases, leaving 5 bases not matched to a gene. CDR3 size: 15 residues. The DNA of the CDR3 is TGCGCCAGCAATTACCTAGCGGGGGACACCGGGGAGCTGTTTTTT. This gives the protein CASNYLAGDTGELFF.

This clonotype has a handful of counts. The chain employs TRBV7-9 and TRBJ1-1; D is possibly TRBD1 (5 bases). Germline loops: CDR1 SEHNR, CDR2 FQNEAQ (reference sequence). This CDR3 contains 16 residues. V lost 7 bases, J lost 0 bases, and 18 bases lay in between. The CDR3 DNA sequence: TGTGCCAGCACGCGGGATATACAGGCCATGAACACTGAAGCTTTCTTT. Encoded protein: CASTRDIQAMNTEAFF.

The sample holds a few counts of this clonotype. This chain joins TRBV5-1 and TRBJ2-5; 7 bases agree with TRBD2. CDR1 and CDR2 from the germline V gene are SGHRS and YFSETQ. CDR3 length: 14 amino acids. J was trimmed by 5 bases and V by 0 bases; bases with no gene match: 4. DNA of the CDR3: TGCGCCAGCAGCTTGGACAGCGGGGCGGAGACCCAGTACTTC. This translates into CASSLDSGAETQYF.